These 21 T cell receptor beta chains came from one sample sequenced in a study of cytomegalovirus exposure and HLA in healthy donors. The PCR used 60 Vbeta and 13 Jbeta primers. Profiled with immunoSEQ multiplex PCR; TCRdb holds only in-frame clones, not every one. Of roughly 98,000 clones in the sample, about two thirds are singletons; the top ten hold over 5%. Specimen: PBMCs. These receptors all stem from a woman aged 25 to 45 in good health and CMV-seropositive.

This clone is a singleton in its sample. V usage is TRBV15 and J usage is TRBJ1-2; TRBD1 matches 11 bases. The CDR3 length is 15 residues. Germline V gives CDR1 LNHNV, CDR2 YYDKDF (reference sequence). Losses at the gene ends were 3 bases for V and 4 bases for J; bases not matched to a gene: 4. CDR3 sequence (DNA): TGTGCCACCAGCAGGGACAGGGGGCTGGTCTATGGCTACACCTTC. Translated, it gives CATSRDRGLVYGYTF.

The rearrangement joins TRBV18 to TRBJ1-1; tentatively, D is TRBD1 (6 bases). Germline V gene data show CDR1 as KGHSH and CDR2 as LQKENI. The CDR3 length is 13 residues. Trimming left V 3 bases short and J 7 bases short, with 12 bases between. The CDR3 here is CASSPLTGDEAFF. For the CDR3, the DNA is TGTGCCAGCTCACCCCTGACAGGCGATGAAGCTTTCTTT. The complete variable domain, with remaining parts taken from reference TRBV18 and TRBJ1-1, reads NAGVMQNPRHLVRRRGQEARLRCSPMKGHSHVYWYRQLPEEGLKFMVYLQKENIIDESGMPKERFSAEFPKEGPSILRIQQVVRGDSAAYFCASSPLTGDEAFFGQGTRLTVV.

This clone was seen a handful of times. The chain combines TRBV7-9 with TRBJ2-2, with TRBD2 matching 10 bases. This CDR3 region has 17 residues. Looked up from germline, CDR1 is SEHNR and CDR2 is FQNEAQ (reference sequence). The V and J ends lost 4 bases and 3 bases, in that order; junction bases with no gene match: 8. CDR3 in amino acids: CASSSVTTSGDTGELFF. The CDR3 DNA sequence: TGTGCCAGCAGCTCCGTCACCACTAGCGGGGACACCGGGGAGCTGTTTTTT.

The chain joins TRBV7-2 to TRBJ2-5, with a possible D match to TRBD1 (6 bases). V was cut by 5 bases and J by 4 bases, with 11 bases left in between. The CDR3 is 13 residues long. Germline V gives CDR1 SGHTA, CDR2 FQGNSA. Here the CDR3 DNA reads TGTGCCAGCAGCCCAGACAGGCGAGAGACCCAGTACTTC. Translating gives CASSPDRRETQYF.

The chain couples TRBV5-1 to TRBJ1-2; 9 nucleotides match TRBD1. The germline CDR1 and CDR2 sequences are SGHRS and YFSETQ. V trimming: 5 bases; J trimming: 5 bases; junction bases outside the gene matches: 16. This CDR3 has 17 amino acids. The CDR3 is CASSQVQGASLQYGYTF. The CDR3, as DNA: TGCGCCAGCAGTCAAGTACAGGGGGCCTCCCTCCAGTATGGCTACACCTTC.

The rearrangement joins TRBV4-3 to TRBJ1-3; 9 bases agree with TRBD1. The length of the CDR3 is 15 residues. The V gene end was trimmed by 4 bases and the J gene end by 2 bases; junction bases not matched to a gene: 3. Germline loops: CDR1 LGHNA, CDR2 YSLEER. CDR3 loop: CASSPGQGTGNTIYF. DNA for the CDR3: TGCGCCAGCAGCCCTGGACAGGGGACTGGAAACACCATATATTTT.

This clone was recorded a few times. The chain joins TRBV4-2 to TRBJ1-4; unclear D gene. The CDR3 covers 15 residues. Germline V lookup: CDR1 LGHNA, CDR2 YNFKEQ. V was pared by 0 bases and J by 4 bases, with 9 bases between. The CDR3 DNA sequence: TGTGCCAGCAGCCAAGATCTGACAAATAATGAAAAACTGTTTTTT. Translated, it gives CASSQDLTNNEKLFF.

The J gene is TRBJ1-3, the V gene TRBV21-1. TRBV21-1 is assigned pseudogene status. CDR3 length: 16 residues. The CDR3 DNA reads TGTGCCAGCACGCGACAGTTAACGGCGGGAGGAAACACCATATATTTT. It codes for CASTRQLTAGGNTIYF.

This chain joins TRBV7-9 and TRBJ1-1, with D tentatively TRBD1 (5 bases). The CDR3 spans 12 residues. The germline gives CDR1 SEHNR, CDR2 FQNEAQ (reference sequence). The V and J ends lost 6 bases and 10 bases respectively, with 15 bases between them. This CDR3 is CASRHGQGPAFF. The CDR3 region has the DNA TGTGCCAGCAGGCACGGGCAGGGTCCAGCTTTCTTT.

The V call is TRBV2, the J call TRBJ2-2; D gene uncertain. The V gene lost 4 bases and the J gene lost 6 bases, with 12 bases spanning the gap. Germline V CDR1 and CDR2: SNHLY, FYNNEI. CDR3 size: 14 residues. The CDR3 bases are TGTGCCAGCAGTGGGGCCTTGGGCCCCGGGGAGCTGTTTTTT. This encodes CASSGALGPGELFF.

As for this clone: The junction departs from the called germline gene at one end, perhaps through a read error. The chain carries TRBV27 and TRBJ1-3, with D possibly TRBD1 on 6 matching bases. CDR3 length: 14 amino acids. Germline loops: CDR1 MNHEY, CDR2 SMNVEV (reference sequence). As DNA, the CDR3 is TGTGCCAACAGTTTAAGAGGGGGAGGAAACACCATATATTTT. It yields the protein CANSLRGGGNTIYF.

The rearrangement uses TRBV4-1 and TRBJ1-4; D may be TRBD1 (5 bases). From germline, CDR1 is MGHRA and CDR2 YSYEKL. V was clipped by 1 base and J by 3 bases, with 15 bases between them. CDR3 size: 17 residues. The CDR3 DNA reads TGCGCCAGCAGCCAAGTTCAGGGTATTGGGGCTAATGAAAAACTGTTTTTT. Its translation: CASSQVQGIGANEKLFF.

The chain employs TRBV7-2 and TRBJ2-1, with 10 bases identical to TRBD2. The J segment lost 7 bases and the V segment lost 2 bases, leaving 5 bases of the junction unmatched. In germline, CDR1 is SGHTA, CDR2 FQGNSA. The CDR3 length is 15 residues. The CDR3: CASSLSGGAINEQFF. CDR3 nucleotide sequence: TGTGCCAGCAGCTTAAGCGGGGGGGCTATAAATGAGCAGTTCTTC. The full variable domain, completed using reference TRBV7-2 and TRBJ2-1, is GAGVSQSPSNKVTEKGKDVELRCDPISGHTALYWYRQSLGQGLEFLIYFQGNSAPDKSGLPSDRFSAERTGGSVSTLTIQRTQQEDSAVYLCASSLSGGAINEQFFGPGTRLTVL.

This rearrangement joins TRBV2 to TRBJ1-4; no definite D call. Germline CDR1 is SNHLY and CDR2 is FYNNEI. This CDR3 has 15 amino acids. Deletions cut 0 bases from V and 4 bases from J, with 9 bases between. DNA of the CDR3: TGTGCCAGCAGTGAAGCGAAACTGAGTAATGAAAAACTGTTTTTT. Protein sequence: CASSEAKLSNEKLFF.

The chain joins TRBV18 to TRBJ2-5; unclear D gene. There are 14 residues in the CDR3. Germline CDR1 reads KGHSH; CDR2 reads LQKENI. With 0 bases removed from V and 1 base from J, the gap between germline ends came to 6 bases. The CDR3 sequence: CASSPPSLQETQYF. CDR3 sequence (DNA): TGTGCCAGCTCACCACCGTCTCTCCAAGAGACCCAGTACTTC.

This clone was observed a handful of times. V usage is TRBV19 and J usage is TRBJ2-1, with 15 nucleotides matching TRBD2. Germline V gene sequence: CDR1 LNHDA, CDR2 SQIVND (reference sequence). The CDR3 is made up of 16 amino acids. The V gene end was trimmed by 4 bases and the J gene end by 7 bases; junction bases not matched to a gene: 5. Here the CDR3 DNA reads TGTGCCAGTAGTAGACTCGGGACTAGCGGGGGGAATGAGCAGTTCTTC. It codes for CASSRLGTSGGNEQFF.

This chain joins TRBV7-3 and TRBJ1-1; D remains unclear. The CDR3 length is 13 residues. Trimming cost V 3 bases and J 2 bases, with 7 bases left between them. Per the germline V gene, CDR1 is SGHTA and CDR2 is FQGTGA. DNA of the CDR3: TGTGCCAGCAGCTTCTCAGAAAACACTGAAGCTTTCTTT. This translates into CASSFSENTEAFF.

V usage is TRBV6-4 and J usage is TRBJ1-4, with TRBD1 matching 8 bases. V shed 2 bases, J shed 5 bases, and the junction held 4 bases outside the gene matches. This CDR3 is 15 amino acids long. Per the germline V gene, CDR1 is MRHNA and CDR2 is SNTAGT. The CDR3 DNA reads TGTGCCAGCAGTGACGTCCAGGGGGCAAATGAAAAACTGTTTTTT. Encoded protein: CASSDVQGANEKLFF.

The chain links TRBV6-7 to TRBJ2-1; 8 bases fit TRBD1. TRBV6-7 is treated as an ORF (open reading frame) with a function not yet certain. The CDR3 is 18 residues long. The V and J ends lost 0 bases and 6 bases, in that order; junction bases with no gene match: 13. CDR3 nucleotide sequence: TGTGCCAGCAGTTACTCAGAGACCAGGGGGCGAGTACTCAATGAGCAGTTCTTC. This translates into CASSYSETRGRVLNEQFF.

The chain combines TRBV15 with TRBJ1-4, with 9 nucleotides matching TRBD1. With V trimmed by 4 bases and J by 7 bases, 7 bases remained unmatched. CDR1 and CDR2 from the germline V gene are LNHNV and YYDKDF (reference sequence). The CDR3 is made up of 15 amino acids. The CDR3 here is CATSTTRTGVEKLFF. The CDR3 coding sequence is TGTGCCACCAGCACCACAAGGACAGGGGTTGAAAAACTGTTTTTT.

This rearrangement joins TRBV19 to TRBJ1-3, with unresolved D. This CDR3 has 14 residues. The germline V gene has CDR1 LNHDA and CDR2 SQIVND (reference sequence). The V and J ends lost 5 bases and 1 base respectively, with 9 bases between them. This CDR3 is CASSLYLSGNTIYF. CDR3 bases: TGTGCCAGTAGTCTTTACTTGTCTGGAAACACCATATATTTT.